The clone carrying this T cell receptor (beta chain) was detected a few times. TCRdb reprocessed the 5' RACE reads with MiXCR, giving one entry per CDR3 protein. The table lists 75,000 to 80,000 distinct CDR3 sequences, roughly a sixth of them singletons. These data are taken from a study of early T cells in non-severe SARS-CoV-2 infection. J lost 2 bases, V lost 8 bases, and 6 bases had no gene match. CDR3 size: 14 residues. The receptor's source is an adult who was a healthcare worker with PCR-confirmed SARS-CoV-2 infection or an uninfected control (not recorded which). The sequenced material came from whole blood. The rearrangement joins TRBV12-3 or TRBV12-4 to TRBJ1-2; 9 nucleotides agree with TRBD1. CDR3 bases: TGTGCCAGCGGACAGGGGACGAACAACTATGGCTACACCTTC. Translation gives CASGQGTNNYGYTF.